Below are 8 T cell receptor beta chains sequenced from a single sample in a study. Using its own MiXCR run on the RT-PCR reads, TCRdb lists one record per CDR3 protein. The data show about 700,000 distinct CDR3 sequences, over 12% seen once. Sequenced: memory CD4+ T cells from blood. Source of these receptors: a female donor in good health, serving as a healthy control.

V usage is TRBV20-1 and J usage is TRBJ2-1, with TRBD2 as a possible D gene (5 bases). V was pared by 4 bases and J by 4 bases, with 8 bases between. The CDR3 extends over 12 amino acids. From germline, CDR1 is DFQATT and CDR2 SNEGSKA (reference sequence). CDR3 in amino acids: CSAKRTYNEQFF. For the CDR3, the DNA is TGCAGTGCTAAAAGGACTTACAATGAGCAGTTCTTC.

The V gene is TRBV5-1, the J gene TRBJ1-6; D not certain. The germline V gene has CDR1 SGHRS and CDR2 YFSETQ. V lost 1 base to trimming and J lost 8 bases, with 13 bases between them. This CDR3 has 15 residues. The CDR3 loop is CASSLKPDEDSPLHF. In nucleotides, the CDR3 is TGCGCCAGCAGCTTGAAGCCCGATGAGGATTCACCCCTCCACTTT.

This clonotype was picked up many times. The chain recombines TRBV9 with TRBJ2-7; TRBD1 agrees at 7 bases. Trimming cost V 3 bases and J 2 bases; bases outside gene matches: 5. The CDR3 totals 14 residues. Germline CDR1 and CDR2: SGDLS and YYNGEE. In DNA, the CDR3 is TGTGCCAGCAGCGCCGGGACAGTTGCCTACGAGCAGTACTTC. Protein product: CASSAGTVAYEQYF.

This clonotype occurred many times. The chain recombines TRBV12-3 or TRBV12-4 with TRBJ1-2, with 9 nucleotides matching TRBD1. V dropped 4 bases and J dropped 7; count of bases not matched to a gene: 10. The CDR3 extends over 15 amino acids. The CDR3 spells CASSSTTGGGGGYTF. CDR3 in DNA: TGTGCCAGCAGTTCAACCACAGGGGGCGGGGGTGGCTACACCTTC.

This clonotype has only a few counts. The chain joins TRBV7-2 to TRBJ2-5; no clear D gene. The V gene's germline CDR1 is SGHTA and CDR2 FQGNSA. This CDR3 has 15 amino acids. V lost 1 base, J lost 5 bases, and 14 bases lay in between. The CDR3 DNA reads as TGTGCCAGCAGCTTAGGTGCAGCTAAGGTGGAGACCCAGTACTTC. Its protein is CASSLGAAKVETQYF.

V is TRBV5-4 and J is TRBJ2-2; possibly TRBD1 for D (5 bases). Trimming took 0 bases from V and 1 from J, leaving 7 bases between them. Per the germline V gene, CDR1 is SGHNT and CDR2 is YYREEE (reference sequence). The CDR3 is made up of 15 amino acids. CDR3 protein: CASSLGGQNTGELFF. The CDR3 DNA is TGTGCCAGCAGCTTGGGGGGCCAGAACACCGGGGAGCTGTTTTTT. Filled out from reference TRBV5-4 and TRBJ2-2, the complete variable domain reads ETGVTQSPTHLIKTRGQQVTLRCSSQSGHNTVSWYQQALGQGPQFIFQYYREEENGRGNFPPRFSGLQFPNYSSELNVNALELDDSALYLCASSLGGQNTGELFFGEGSRLTVL.

The sample holds many counts of this clonotype. The V gene is TRBV7-2, the J gene TRBJ1-1, with 7 bases fitting TRBD1. This CDR3 spans 15 amino acids. V was clipped by 1 base and J by 3 bases; unmatched bases: 5. Germline V lookup: CDR1 SGHTA, CDR2 FQGNSA. CDR3 nucleotide sequence: TGTGCCAGCAGCTTAGACGGCAGGGGGGACACTGAAGCTTTCTTT. Its protein product is CASSLDGRGDTEAFF.

Note on this clonotype: It is likely a read error, because the conserved phenylalanine at the end of the CDR3 is missing. This sequence joins TRBV12-3 or TRBV12-4 and TRBJ2-5; unclear D gene. This CDR3 region has 12 residues. Trimming left V 4 bases short and J 7 bases short, with 10 bases between. The CDR3 DNA follows: TGTGCCAGCAGTTCCGAGATAGGGACCCAGTACATC. Translating it yields CASSSEIGTQYI.